This is a list of T cell receptor beta chains from one sample in a study of OX40 agonist ivuxolimab in advanced cancers. The table came from immunoSEQ multiplex PCR; TCRdb's copy has only in-frame clones and leaves some out. Among roughly 41,000 clones, 85% to 90% were seen once, and the ten largest hold 2.4%. Here the sequenced sample was CD4+ or CD8+ T cells sorted from blood, taken in a trial of the OX40 agonist ivuxolimab. The receptors stem from an adult with an advanced solid tumor such as melanoma, head and neck, liver or kidney cancer. Each CDR3 is given with its conserved first and last residue. D genes are given only for firm matches.

>TRBD2|TRBJ2-3|TRBV6-5
TGTGCCAGCAGAATCCAGCGGGGGTACACAGATACGCAGTATTTT
CASRIQRGYTDTQYF
>TRBD1|TRBJ1-4|TRBV15
TGTGCCACCAGCAGAGCCCCAGGGGGGCGTGAAAAACTGTTTTTT
CATSRAPGGREKLFF
>-|TRBJ2-5|TRBV11-2
TGTGCCAGCAGCTTAGATACGGGGTCCCAAGAGACCCAGTACTTC
CASSLDTGSQETQYF
>-|TRBJ1-6|TRBV19
TGTGCCAGTAGTCCACAGGGAAGCTCCTATAATTCACCCCTCCACTTT
CASSPQGSSYNSPLHF
>TRBD1|TRBJ1-4|TRBV7-8
TGTGCCAGCAGCTTACTAGAGCGGGCCCCAACAGGGGCGAATGAAAAACTGTTTTTT
CASSLLERAPTGANEKLFF
>TRBD2|TRBJ2-1|TRBV11-2
TGTGCCAGCAGCTTCGGTAGCGGGGGTTTCAATGAGCAGTTCTTC
CASSFGSGGFNEQFF
>-|TRBJ2-7|TRBV7-4
TGTGCCAGCAGCCTCGCAGGGGCCCGCCACCCCTACGAGCAGTACTTC
CASSLAGARHPYEQYF
>-|TRBJ1-2|TRBV9
TGTGCCAGCAGCGTAGACCCGGCGGGGACCTATGGCTACACCTTC
CASSVDPAGTYGYTF
>-|TRBJ2-1|TRBV11-2
TGTGCCAGCAGCTTAGCCGATGGGTCCCGGTATGAGCAGTTCTTC
CASSLADGSRYEQFF
>-|TRBJ1-2|TRBV30
TGTGCCTGGAGTGTAAAGCCAGATGGCTACACCTTC
CAWSVKPDGYTF
>TRBD1|TRBJ2-3|TRBV5-4
TGTGCCAGCAGAGCCTGGACAGGGACCCCCCCAGATACGCAGTATTTT
CASRAWTGTPPDTQYF